These T cell receptor beta chains were read from a single sample in a study of OX40 agonist ivuxolimab in advanced cancers. Repertoires were generated with immunoSEQ multiplex PCR, while TCRdb's copy carries only in-frame clones and drops some. The data contain tens of thousands of clones, about 89% of them singletons. The sequencing here drew on CD4+ or CD8+ T cells sorted from blood, taken in a trial of the OX40 agonist ivuxolimab. All receptors come from an adult with an advanced solid tumor such as melanoma, head and neck, liver or kidney cancer. Both conserved end residues are part of each CDR3. Fields, in order: J gene, D gene, V gene, clone size, CDR3 DNA, CDR3 protein. The D gene is left open where the match is weak. Size tells how often a clone was seen (once, few, many) or the class of an expanded clone, and some rows leave it out.

TRBJ1-2 | TRBD1 | TRBV7-8 | - | TGTGCCAGCAGCTTAGCCGACAGGGACTATGGCTACACCTTC | CASSLADRDYGYTF
TRBJ2-7 | - | TRBV2 | - | TGTGCCAGCAGTGAACTCCAGGGAGCTACCTACGAGCAGTACTTC | CASSELQGATYEQYF
TRBJ2-1 | TRBD2 | TRBV5-1 | - | TGCGCCAGCACCGCGGGAGCGGTCCACAATGAGCAGTTCTTC | CASTAGAVHNEQFF
TRBJ2-3 | TRBD2 | TRBV5-1 | - | TGCGCCAGCAGCTTAACTAGCGGATCTAGGGATACGCAGTATTTT | CASSLTSGSRDTQYF
TRBJ1-2 | - | TRBV7-9 | - | TGTGCCAGCAGCTCCCGTGATGTTGGCAAACCAACTAACTATGGCTACACCTTC | CASSSRDVGKPTNYGYTF
TRBJ2-7 | TRBD2 | TRBV28 | - | TGTGCCAGCAGTTTATTGGGGAGGGTTCACGAGCAGTACTTC | CASSLLGRVHEQYF
TRBJ1-1 | - | TRBV6-5 | few | TGTGCCAGCAGTCGCCTCGGGGGAGGCGGTGAAGCTTTCTTT | CASSRLGGGGEAFF
TRBJ2-3 | TRBD1 | TRBV5-1 | - | TGCGCCAGCAGCTCGGACAGGGTTGTGGCAGATACGCAGTATTTT | CASSSDRVVADTQYF
TRBJ2-7 | TRBD2 | TRBV2 | - | TGTGCCAGCGGGAGGGTCGGGTACGAGCAGTACTTC | CASGRVGYEQYF
TRBJ2-3 | TRBD2 | TRBV6-4 | - | TGTGCCAGCAGTGACCCAGCGGGAAGCACAGATACGCAGTATTTT | CASSDPAGSTDTQYF
TRBJ2-7 | TRBD1 | TRBV27 | - | TGTGCCAGCAGTGAGACAGGGCCTAGTGTCGAGCAGTACTTC | CASSETGPSVEQYF
TRBJ1-5 | - | TRBV7-2 | - | TGTGCCAGCAGCTTAGTCAGGGGTGGCAATCAGCCCCAGCATTTT | CASSLVRGGNQPQHF
TRBJ1-4 | - | TRBV19 | - | TGTGCCAGTATGGGAGGAATGAATGAAAAACTGTTTTTT | CASMGGMNEKLFF
TRBJ2-4 | - | TRBV12-5 | - | TGTGCTAGTGGTAGCGGAAGAGGGGGAGCCAAAAACATTCAGTACTTC | CASGSGRGGAKNIQYF
TRBJ2-1 | TRBD2 | TRBV29-1 | - | TGCAGCGTTGGTCAGCGGGAGGGCAGCTCCTACAATGAGCAGTTCTTC | CSVGQREGSSYNEQFF
TRBJ1-1 | TRBD1 | TRBV18 | - | TGTGCCAGCCACAGGACAGGGGCCCAGGACATGAACACTGAAGCTTTCTTT | CASHRTGAQDMNTEAFF
TRBJ1-2 | TRBD1 | TRBV2 | - | TGTGCCAGCAGTGAGTTGGACAGGAGGAACTATGGCTACACCTTC | CASSELDRRNYGYTF
TRBJ2-3 | TRBD2 | TRBV5-1 | - | TGCGCCAGCAGCTTGGGGGTAGCGGGAGGAGGCACAGATACGCAGTATTTT | CASSLGVAGGGTDTQYF
TRBJ1-3 | - | TRBV30 | - | TGTGCCTGGAGGGCCAGCGGGGACACCATATATTTT | CAWRASGDTIYF
TRBJ2-5 | TRBD2 | TRBV5-4 | - | TGTGCCAGCAGCTCCCCCCTAGCGGGGGGGCGGGAGACCCAGTACTTC | CASSSPLAGGRETQYF
TRBJ1-1 | - | TRBV25-1 | few | TGTGCCAGCAGTGGTTACCCACTGAACACTGAAGCTTTCTTT | CASSGYPLNTEAFF
TRBJ2-2 | TRBD2 | TRBV10-2 | - | TGCGCCAGCGTGGACGGGAGGGTTGGCGGGGAGCTGTTTTTT | CASVDGRVGGELFF
TRBJ2-1 | - | TRBV11-3 | - | TGTGCCAGCAGCAAAGGGTCGAGCTCCTACAATGAGCAGTTCTTC | CASSKGSSSYNEQFF
TRBJ1-2 | - | TRBV7-2 | once | TGTGCCAGCAGGACCCAGAGCAACTATGGCTACACCTTC | CASRTQSNYGYTF
TRBJ1-1 | - | TRBV7-3 | - | TGTGCCAGCAGCTTAGGCCGAAACACTGAAGCTTTCTTT | CASSLGRNTEAFF
TRBJ1-5 | - | TRBV5-1 | - | TGCGCCAGCAGCGTCCGGGGGGATCAGCCCCAGCATTTT | CASSVRGDQPQHF
TRBJ2-3 | TRBD1 | TRBV2 | - | TGTGCCAGCAGCCCTAGGGACAGAGGAGATACGCAGTATTTT | CASSPRDRGDTQYF
TRBJ2-1 | TRBD2 | TRBV6-5 | - | TGTGCCAGCAAACTAGCGGGAAACAATGAGCAGTTCTTC | CASKLAGNNEQFF
TRBJ1-5 | - | TRBV14 | once | TGTGCCAGCAGCCAACCACAGGGAGGGGGATATCAGCCCCAGCATTTT | CASSQPQGGGYQPQHF
TRBJ1-2 | TRBD1 | TRBV5-1 | - | TGCGCCAGCAGCTTGGTTCAGGGGGATAAGGGCTACACCTTC | CASSLVQGDKGYTF
TRBJ2-2 | TRBD1 | TRBV2 | - | TGTGCCAGCAGTTTACTCGGACAGGCGAACACCGGGGAGCTGTTTTTT | CASSLLGQANTGELFF
TRBJ2-4 | - | TRBV5-3 | - | TGTGCCAGAAGCTCATACCGGAGGGGGCAAAACATTCAGTACTTC | CARSSYRRGQNIQYF
TRBJ1-1 | TRBD1 | TRBV10-3 | - | TGTGCCATCAGCGGACAGGGGGCGTCAAGGAACACTGAAGCTTTCTTT | CAISGQGASRNTEAFF
TRBJ2-2 | - | TRBV2 | once | TGTGCCGTAATGAGCGGTGGGCTAGCTGGCACCGGGGAGCTGTTTTTT | CAVMSGGLAGTGELFF
TRBJ2-1 | TRBD2 | TRBV6-1 | - | TGTGCCAGCAGTGAGGGACTAGCGGGAGTAGGGTTCTTC | CASSEGLAGVGFF
TRBJ2-1 | TRBD1 | TRBV6-1 | - | TGTGCCAGCAGTGACCCGACAGGGCGCAATGAGCAGTTCTTC | CASSDPTGRNEQFF
TRBJ2-1 | - | TRBV6-5 | - | TGTGCCAGCAGTTACTCGGGATCTAGGTTGTCGAATGAGCAGTTCTTC | CASSYSGSRLSNEQFF
TRBJ2-3 | TRBD1 | TRBV5-1 | - | TGCGCCAGCAGCTTGGCCGGGGTTACAGGGGGGAGTACAGATACGCAGTATTTT | CASSLAGVTGGSTDTQYF
TRBJ2-7 | TRBD2 | TRBV7-2 | - | TGTGCCAGCAGCTTATCACTAGCGGGAGATGACGAGCAGTACTTC | CASSLSLAGDDEQYF
TRBJ1-5 | - | TRBV28 | - | TGTGCCAGCATCGGGGGTAGCTGGAAACAGCCCCAGCATTTT | CASIGGSWKQPQHF
TRBJ1-1 | TRBD1 | TRBV7-2 | - | TGTGCCAGCAGCGCGTGGACAGGGGAAACTGAAGCTTTCTTT | CASSAWTGETEAFF
TRBJ2-2 | - | TRBV19 | - | TGTGCCAGTAGTACTGAGACACGCAACACCGGGGAGCTGTTTTTT | CASSTETRNTGELFF
TRBJ1-1 | - | TRBV5-1 | few | TGCGCCAGCAGCTTGGATCAGGGAATGAACACTGAAGCTTTCTTT | CASSLDQGMNTEAFF
TRBJ2-5 | TRBD1 | TRBV5-4 | once | TGTGCCAGCAGCAGTCCCGGGACAGGGCCGGGAGAGACCCAGTACTTC | CASSSPGTGPGETQYF
TRBJ2-7 | TRBD2 | TRBV5-1 | once | TGCGCCAGCAGCTTGGGACTAGCGGGGGGGTCGGAGCAGTACTTC | CASSLGLAGGSEQYF
TRBJ2-7 | - | TRBV10-2 | - | TGCGCCAGCTCTCCTAGCGAGTACGAGCAGTACTTC | CASSPSEYEQYF
TRBJ2-1 | TRBD2 | TRBV2 | - | TGTGCCAGCAGTGCCGTCACTAGCGGTTACAATGAGCAGTTCTTC | CASSAVTSGYNEQFF
TRBJ2-2 | - | TRBV11-3 | - | TGTGCCAGCAGCGCTAGCGAACCCGGGGAGCTGTTTTTT | CASSASEPGELFF
TRBJ1-5 | - | TRBV6-5 | few | TGTGCCAGCAGAGACAGGACGAATCAGCCCCAGCATTTT | CASRDRTNQPQHF
TRBJ1-5 | TRBD1 | TRBV19 | - | TGTGCCAGTAGCCCCGGGACAGGGGGCAATCAGCCCCAGCATTTT | CASSPGTGGNQPQHF
TRBJ2-1 | - | TRBV28 | - | TGTGCCAGCAGTGCCTCAACAGGGACCCTCTACAATGAGCAGTTCTTC | CASSASTGTLYNEQFF
TRBJ2-1 | TRBD2 | TRBV30 | - | TGTGCCTGTACTAGCGGATCCTACAATGAGCAGTTCTTC | CACTSGSYNEQFF
TRBJ1-2 | - | TRBV28 | - | TGTGCCAGCAGCCCACCTCGAGGGGGCTATGGCTACACCTTC | CASSPPRGGYGYTF
TRBJ2-3 | TRBD2 | TRBV6-6 | - | TGTGCCAGCAGTTACGGGTTTGCGGGAGAGGCAGATACGCAGTATTTT | CASSYGFAGEADTQYF
TRBJ2-5 | TRBD1 | TRBV5-1 | - | TGCGCCAGCAGCTTTGTGCAGGGGGAAGGAGAGACCCAGTACTTC | CASSFVQGEGETQYF
TRBJ2-1 | TRBD2 | TRBV2 | - | TGTGCCAGCAGTGAAGCCGCGGGAGGTTATGGGGGTGAGCAGTTCTTC | CASSEAAGGYGGEQFF
TRBJ1-5 | - | TRBV19 | few | TGTGCCAGCCAAAGTCGAGGGGGGCAGCCCCAGCATTTT | CASQSRGGQPQHF
TRBJ1-1 | - | TRBV9 | - | TGTGTCAGCAGCGTAAGTCCTACGAACACTGAAGCTTTCTTT | CVSSVSPTNTEAFF
TRBJ1-1 | - | TRBV27 | once | TGTGCCAGCAGTCCCCATGAATTGGTGAGGACTGAAGCTTTCTTT | CASSPHELVRTEAFF
TRBJ1-1 | - | TRBV11-3 | - | TGTGCCAGCAGCCGTAATGGCAGGGAGAACACTGAAGCTTTCTTT | CASSRNGRENTEAFF